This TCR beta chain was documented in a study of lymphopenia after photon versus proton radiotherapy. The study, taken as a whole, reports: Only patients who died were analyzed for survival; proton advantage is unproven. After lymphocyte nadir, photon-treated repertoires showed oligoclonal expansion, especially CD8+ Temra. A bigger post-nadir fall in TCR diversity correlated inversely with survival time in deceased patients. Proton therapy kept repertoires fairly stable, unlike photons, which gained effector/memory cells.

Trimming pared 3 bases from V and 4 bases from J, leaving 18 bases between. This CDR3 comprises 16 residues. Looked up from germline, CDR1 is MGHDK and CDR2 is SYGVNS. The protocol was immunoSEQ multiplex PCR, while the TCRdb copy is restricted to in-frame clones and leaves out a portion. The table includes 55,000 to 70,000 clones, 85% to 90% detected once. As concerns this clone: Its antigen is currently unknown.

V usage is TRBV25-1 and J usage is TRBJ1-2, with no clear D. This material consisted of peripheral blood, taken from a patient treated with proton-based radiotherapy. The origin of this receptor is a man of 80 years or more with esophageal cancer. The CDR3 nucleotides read TGTGCCAGCAGTGATAATATCCATGGGGATCGCTATGGCTACACCTTC. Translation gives CASSDNIHGDRYGYTF.